This TCR beta chain was found in a study of T cell changes during pregnancy in multiple sclerosis (dated by TCRdb to about 2019). Regarding the complete study: The study looked at changes in the T cell repertoire across pregnancy in women with multiple sclerosis.

About this clone: The specificity of this receptor is unknown. Within one base of it there is no much larger clone, and no base qualities were kept.

The library relied on the immunoSEQ multiplex PCR assay. Here the immuneACCESS table is served through TCRdb, limited to in-frame sequences with V and J called. Missing clones are a known gap in these copies; in checked studies unresolved V genes cover under half, and the rest lacks a known reason. This sample holds some 94,000 clones; about 92% were observed only once. The top ten clones comprise 1.5% to 1.7% of the sample. From cysteine to phenylalanine, the CDR3 is 12 amino acids long. Just CDR3 DNA is preserved here, 36 bases in frame from base 1. V loses 3 bases of germline sequence and J loses 2 bases, and the interval between the two ends is 5 bases. CDR1 and CDR2 were assigned from the germline V gene as SGHDT and YYEEEE.

Sequencing was performed on peripheral blood, taken in the first trimester of pregnancy. The V and J segments used are TRBV5-6 and TRBJ1-1; too little of a D gene remains to name it. The sequence derives from a female donor with multiple sclerosis, enrolled in a pregnancy study. The DNA is TGTGCCAGCAGCTGGAGAAACACTGAAGCTTTCTTT. Translated, this is CASSWRNTEAFF. With the portions outside the CDR3 filled from the reference TRBV5-6 and TRBJ1-1 genes, the complete variable region becomes DAGVTQSPTHLIKTRGQQVTLRCSPKSGHDTVSWYQQALGQGPQFIFQYYEEEERQRGNFPDRFSGHQFPNYSSELNVNALLLGDSALYLCASSWRNTEAFFGQGTRLTVV.